A selection of T cell receptor beta chains follows, all from one sample in a study of T-cell memory formation after mild COVID-19. TCRdb recomputed calls from the 5' RACE reads with MiXCR, one row per CDR3 protein. The sample lists some 490,000 distinct CDR3 sequences, around a sixth seen once, with approximately 13% in the top ten. Sequencing input: PBMCs or a T cell subset sorted from them (not recorded which). Every receptor here comes from an adult woman who had mild COVID-19 (a few samples of this study predate the infection). Cell type and time point are not known. The conserved cysteine and the conserved F or W are not part of the CDR3 here.

J gene | V gene | CDR3 protein
TRBJ2-3 | TRBV20-1 | SVPSGTPGTDTQY
TRBJ2-2 | TRBV2 | ASSASGSVNTGELF
TRBJ2-3 | TRBV9 | ASSPRQGIGTDTQY
TRBJ2-7 | TRBV20-1 | SAVRGVVYEQY
TRBJ2-3 | TRBV27 | ASSTRASRSTDTQY
TRBJ2-3 | TRBV5-4 | ASSLWTSGRARTDTQY
TRBJ2-7 | TRBV20-1 | SARRILGLEQY
TRBJ2-1 | TRBV5-1 | ASRLRADNEQF
TRBJ2-3 | TRBV30 | ASKQGSTDTQY
TRBJ1-1 | TRBV10-3 | AILSDQTNTEAF
TRBJ1-5 | TRBV3-1 | ASSQVGGGSRNQPQH
TRBJ2-1 | TRBV2 | ASSELENEQF
TRBJ2-2 | TRBV20-1 | SARGGAGELF
TRBJ2-2 | TRBV14 | ASSQWPLAGGPGTGELF
TRBJ2-2 | TRBV5-1 | ASSRNTGELF
TRBJ2-3 | TRBV5-5 | ASSGLRGIGTDTQY
TRBJ2-1 | TRBV19 | ASSPPIAGKGLGNEQF
TRBJ1-1 | TRBV7-9 | ASSRGTGRTTTEAF
TRBJ2-1 | TRBV4-1 | ASSQEDSGEQF
TRBJ2-1 | TRBV7-9 | ASSFIAGAGYGGNEQF
TRBJ2-1 | TRBV5-5 | ASSVQGASYNEQF
TRBJ1-1 | TRBV14 | ASSQFFSATWNTEAF
TRBJ1-1 | TRBV4-2 | ASSRRDLNTEAF
TRBJ1-2 | TRBV6-5 | ASSSGDRAPYGYT
TRBJ2-1 | TRBV29-1 | SVEASPGPGRTDGEQF
TRBJ1-6 | TRBV2 | ASSDRPNGNSPLH
TRBJ1-2 | TRBV20-1 | SAPYQTVNYGYT
TRBJ2-3 | TRBV12-3/TRBV12-4 | ASSNLGGFTDTQY
TRBJ1-2 | TRBV4-2 | ASSPGRQGMAANYGYT
TRBJ1-1 | TRBV11-3 | ASSVTGGKEAF
TRBJ1-2 | TRBV7-9 | ASSFGGFGYT
TRBJ1-1 | TRBV12-3/TRBV12-4 | ASSLGGNPEAF
TRBJ1-2 | TRBV6-5 | ASSPLGGFSFYGYT
TRBJ1-1 | TRBV12-3/TRBV12-4 | ASSPRDSLPF
TRBJ1-5 | TRBV12-3/TRBV12-4 | ASSLTASIPGPQH
TRBJ2-7 | TRBV12-3/TRBV12-4 | ASSLLAGKSSYEQY
TRBJ1-1 | TRBV5-1 | ASSLIGEGHTEAF